These T cell receptor beta chains were read from a single sample in a study of CD8 T cells in Susac syndrome. TCRdb itself ran the immunoSEQ multiplex PCR reads through MiXCR, one entry per CDR3 protein. The repertoire has 170,000 or so distinct CDR3 sequences, roughly 94% of them found once; the top ten carry around 0.095%. Sequencing was done on a sample of CD4+ T cells from PBMCs. The receptors stem from a human donor with Susac syndrome. Both conserved end residues are part of each CDR3. The order of the fields is D gene, clone size, J gene, V gene, CDR3 protein, CDR3 DNA. The D gene is left open where the match is weak. Size is omitted from some rows. Given values are once, few, many or a class for expanded clones.

d_call: TRBD2
clone_size: once
j_call: TRBJ2-3
v_call: TRBV14
cdr3_aa: CASGAGATDTQYF
cdr3_nt: TGTGCCAGCGGCGCGGGAGCGACAGATACGCAGTATTTT

d_call: TRBD1
clone_size: -
j_call: TRBJ2-7
v_call: TRBV6-6
cdr3_aa: CASSGRDRFYEQYF
cdr3_nt: TGTGCCAGCAGTGGCCGGGACAGGTTTTACGAGCAGTACTTC

d_call: -
clone_size: -
j_call: TRBJ1-2
v_call: TRBV20-1
cdr3_aa: CSARDLRQGGGYTF
cdr3_nt: TGCAGTGCTAGAGATCTTCGGCAGGGTGGAGGCTACACCTTC

d_call: -
clone_size: -
j_call: TRBJ1-4
v_call: TRBV20-1
cdr3_aa: CSARRLGGTNEKLFF
cdr3_nt: TGCAGTGCTAGGAGGTTGGGGGGAACTAATGAAAAACTGTTTTTT

d_call: TRBD2
clone_size: -
j_call: TRBJ2-4
v_call: TRBV20-1
cdr3_aa: CSARGTGGAKNIQYF
cdr3_nt: TGCAGTGCTAGAGGGACGGGAGGAGCCAAAAACATTCAGTACTTC

d_call: -
clone_size: -
j_call: TRBJ1-2
v_call: TRBV7-2
cdr3_aa: CASRLDPYDGYTF
cdr3_nt: TGTGCCAGCAGACTTGATCCGTATGACGGCTACACCTTC

d_call: -
clone_size: -
j_call: TRBJ1-6
v_call: TRBV19
cdr3_aa: CASSMSNSPLHF
cdr3_nt: TGTGCCAGTAGTATGTCCAATTCACCCCTCCACTTT

d_call: -
clone_size: -
j_call: TRBJ1-1
v_call: TRBV20-1
cdr3_aa: CSAYRRGDYTEAFF
cdr3_nt: TGCAGTGCTTATCGAAGGGGGGACTACACTGAAGCTTTCTTT

d_call: -
clone_size: -
j_call: TRBJ2-3
v_call: TRBV9
cdr3_aa: CASSVDGPSTDTQYF
cdr3_nt: TGTGCCAGCAGCGTAGACGGGCCAAGCACAGATACGCAGTATTTT

d_call: -
clone_size: -
j_call: TRBJ2-1
v_call: TRBV29-1
cdr3_aa: CSVEGGALSYNEQFF
cdr3_nt: TGCAGCGTTGAAGGGGGGGCACTCTCCTACAATGAGCAGTTCTTC

d_call: TRBD2
clone_size: -
j_call: TRBJ2-5
v_call: TRBV5-1
cdr3_aa: CASSPERGETQYF
cdr3_nt: TGCGCCAGCAGCCCCGAGCGGGGAGAGACCCAGTACTTC

d_call: -
clone_size: -
j_call: TRBJ1-4
v_call: TRBV5-1
cdr3_aa: CASSSRDANEKLFF
cdr3_nt: TGCGCCAGCAGCAGTCGGGACGCTAATGAAAAACTGTTTTTT

d_call: -
clone_size: -
j_call: TRBJ2-2
v_call: TRBV28
cdr3_aa: CAGGVNTGELFF
cdr3_nt: TGTGCCGGGGGCGTAAACACCGGGGAGCTGTTTTTT

d_call: TRBD2
clone_size: -
j_call: TRBJ2-1
v_call: TRBV19
cdr3_aa: CASDSGRAAYNEQFF
cdr3_nt: TGTGCCAGTGATAGCGGGAGAGCAGCCTACAATGAGCAGTTCTTC

d_call: -
clone_size: few
j_call: TRBJ1-2
v_call: TRBV12-3/TRBV12-4
cdr3_aa: CASSLGGGYTF
cdr3_nt: TGTGCCAGCAGTTTAGGCGGTGGCTACACCTTC

d_call: -
clone_size: once
j_call: TRBJ2-5
v_call: TRBV28
cdr3_aa: CASSSGGQQETQYF
cdr3_nt: TGTGCCAGCAGTTCCGGGGGACAGCAAGAGACCCAGTACTTC

d_call: TRBD1
clone_size: -
j_call: TRBJ1-5
v_call: TRBV12-5
cdr3_aa: CASGLVRGQGVQPQHF
cdr3_nt: TGTGCTAGTGGTTTGGTACGCGGACAGGGGGTTCAGCCCCAGCATTTT

d_call: TRBD2
clone_size: -
j_call: TRBJ2-1
v_call: TRBV4-2
cdr3_aa: CASSLRTSGYLPGNEQFF
cdr3_nt: TGTGCCAGCAGCCTCCGGACTAGCGGGTACCTTCCCGGGAATGAGCAGTTCTTC

d_call: -
clone_size: -
j_call: TRBJ2-4
v_call: TRBV23-1
cdr3_aa: CASSQSVGEKNIQYF
cdr3_nt: TGCGCCAGCAGTCAATCAGTCGGGGAAAAAAACATTCAGTACTTC

d_call: TRBD2
clone_size: -
j_call: TRBJ2-1
v_call: TRBV6-2/TRBV6-3
cdr3_aa: CASSYLLAGTDEQFF
cdr3_nt: TGTGCCAGCAGTTACCTTCTAGCGGGCACTGATGAGCAGTTCTTC

d_call: -
clone_size: -
j_call: TRBJ1-6
v_call: TRBV19
cdr3_aa: CASKTVNSPLHF
cdr3_nt: TGTGCCAGTAAAACGGTTAATTCACCCCTCCACTTT

d_call: -
clone_size: -
j_call: TRBJ1-2
v_call: TRBV2
cdr3_aa: CASGTGGYTF
cdr3_nt: TGTGCCAGCGGGACGGGTGGCTACACCTTC

d_call: TRBD2
clone_size: -
j_call: TRBJ2-1
v_call: TRBV15
cdr3_aa: CATSRDLTSGKKGNEQFF
cdr3_nt: TGTGCCACCAGCAGAGATCTGACTAGCGGGAAGAAAGGGAATGAGCAGTTCTTC

d_call: TRBD2
clone_size: -
j_call: TRBJ2-1
v_call: TRBV5-1
cdr3_aa: CASSLTGGDNEQFF
cdr3_nt: TGCGCCAGCAGCTTAACGGGAGGGGACAATGAGCAGTTCTTC

d_call: -
clone_size: -
j_call: TRBJ1-1
v_call: TRBV27
cdr3_aa: CASSSFAGGNTEAFF
cdr3_nt: TGTGCCAGCAGTTCCTTTGCGGGGGGAAACACTGAAGCTTTCTTT

d_call: TRBD1
clone_size: -
j_call: TRBJ2-1
v_call: TRBV12-3/TRBV12-4
cdr3_aa: CASSHGQGARNEQFF
cdr3_nt: TGTGCCAGCAGTCATGGACAGGGGGCTCGGAATGAGCAGTTCTTC

d_call: -
clone_size: -
j_call: TRBJ2-7
v_call: TRBV29-1
cdr3_aa: CSVEGVTGTGEQYF
cdr3_nt: TGCAGCGTTGAAGGCGTAACCGGGACGGGGGAGCAGTACTTC

d_call: TRBD2
clone_size: -
j_call: TRBJ2-1
v_call: TRBV12-3/TRBV12-4
cdr3_aa: CASSPLGVAGMSSYNEQFF
cdr3_nt: TGTGCCAGCAGTCCTCTAGGGGTAGCGGGGATGAGCTCCTACAATGAGCAGTTCTTC

d_call: TRBD1
clone_size: -
j_call: TRBJ2-3
v_call: TRBV7-2
cdr3_aa: CASSLGTGGEKGRYF
cdr3_nt: TGTGCCAGCAGCCTCGGGACAGGGGGAGAAAAGGGTCGGTATTTT

d_call: -
clone_size: few
j_call: TRBJ2-5
v_call: TRBV12-3/TRBV12-4
cdr3_aa: CASSLTRGETQYF
cdr3_nt: TGTGCCAGCAGTTTAACGAGAGGAGAGACCCAGTACTTC

d_call: TRBD2
clone_size: -
j_call: TRBJ2-7
v_call: TRBV20-1
cdr3_aa: CSAAPSGTNYEQYF
cdr3_nt: TGCAGTGCTGCCCCTAGCGGGACTAACTACGAGCAGTACTTC

d_call: TRBD2
clone_size: -
j_call: TRBJ2-1
v_call: TRBV4-3
cdr3_aa: CASSQDSGSFNEQFF
cdr3_nt: TGCGCCAGCAGCCAAGATAGCGGGTCCTTCAATGAGCAGTTCTTC

d_call: TRBD1
clone_size: -
j_call: TRBJ1-1
v_call: TRBV2
cdr3_aa: CASLTGTMNTEAFF
cdr3_nt: TGTGCCAGCCTGACAGGGACCATGAACACTGAAGCTTTCTTT

d_call: -
clone_size: -
j_call: TRBJ1-3
v_call: TRBV20-1
cdr3_aa: CSASGAGGLGNTIYF
cdr3_nt: TGCAGTGCTAGTGGGGCGGGAGGATTAGGAAACACCATATATTTT

d_call: -
clone_size: once
j_call: TRBJ2-7
v_call: TRBV7-9
cdr3_aa: CASSLNGVYEQYF
cdr3_nt: TGTGCCAGCAGCTTAAACGGGGTCTACGAGCAGTACTTC

d_call: -
clone_size: -
j_call: TRBJ1-1
v_call: TRBV27
cdr3_aa: CASSEVPGTEAFF
cdr3_nt: TGTGCCAGCAGTGAGGTACCGGGGACTGAAGCTTTCTTT

d_call: TRBD1
clone_size: once
j_call: TRBJ2-7
v_call: TRBV6-5
cdr3_aa: CASSYGLGQGAAYEQYF
cdr3_nt: TGTGCCAGCAGTTACGGGTTGGGACAGGGGGCCGCCTACGAGCAGTACTTC

d_call: -
clone_size: -
j_call: TRBJ1-2
v_call: TRBV20-1
cdr3_aa: CSATEGSDGYTF
cdr3_nt: TGCAGTGCTACGGAGGGGTCGGATGGCTACACCTTC

d_call: TRBD1
clone_size: -
j_call: TRBJ1-1
v_call: TRBV28
cdr3_aa: CASSVTGDLAEAFF
cdr3_nt: TGTGCCAGCAGTGTGACAGGGGATTTGGCTGAAGCTTTCTTT

d_call: -
clone_size: -
j_call: TRBJ1-1
v_call: TRBV28
cdr3_aa: CASSLWAGKTEAFF
cdr3_nt: TGTGCCAGCAGTTTATGGGCAGGGAAAACTGAAGCTTTCTTT

d_call: -
clone_size: -
j_call: TRBJ2-7
v_call: TRBV10-3
cdr3_aa: CAINTGPSYEQYF
cdr3_nt: TGTGCCATCAACACAGGGCCCTCCTACGAGCAGTACTTC

d_call: -
clone_size: -
j_call: TRBJ1-4
v_call: TRBV14
cdr3_aa: CASSRRSINEKLFF
cdr3_nt: TGTGCCAGCAGCCGGAGGAGCATTAATGAAAAACTGTTTTTT

d_call: TRBD1
clone_size: -
j_call: TRBJ2-7
v_call: TRBV18
cdr3_aa: CASSPWDRGSHEQYF
cdr3_nt: TGTGCCAGCTCACCCTGGGACAGGGGATCCCACGAGCAGTACTTC

d_call: -
clone_size: once
j_call: TRBJ1-1
v_call: TRBV27
cdr3_aa: CASSRQVLNTEAFF
cdr3_nt: TGTGCCAGCAGCCGACAGGTGTTGAACACTGAAGCTTTCTTT

d_call: -
clone_size: -
j_call: TRBJ2-7
v_call: TRBV7-2
cdr3_aa: CASSFLNYEQYF
cdr3_nt: TGTGCCAGCAGCTTCCTAAACTACGAGCAGTACTTC

d_call: TRBD2
clone_size: once
j_call: TRBJ2-7
v_call: TRBV11-2
cdr3_aa: CASSSVGGIYEQYF
cdr3_nt: TGTGCCAGCAGCTCCGTGGGAGGGATCTACGAGCAGTACTTC

d_call: -
clone_size: -
j_call: TRBJ1-2
v_call: TRBV12-3/TRBV12-4
cdr3_aa: CASSRGANYGYTF
cdr3_nt: TGTGCCAGCAGCAGGGGTGCAAACTATGGCTACACCTTC